What follows are 2 T cell receptor beta chains derived from one specimen sequenced in a study of blood T cell repertoires in COVID-19. Method: immunoSEQ multiplex PCR; TCRdb's copy keeps in-frame clones and lacks some. This table has under 75,000 clones, roughly 80% appearing once. What was sequenced was peripheral blood. The receptor source for this set is a man between 60 and 75 years old with COVID-19, enrolled during active disease.

V is TRBV18 and J is TRBJ2-1; 10 bases agree with TRBD2. J was trimmed by 14 bases and V by 0 bases; bases with no gene match: 7. Germline CDR1 KGHSH, CDR2 LQKENI. The CDR3 consists of 14 residues. The CDR3 is CASSPPSLAGDKFF. The CDR3, as DNA: TGTGCCAGCTCACCACCAAGTCTAGCGGGAGATAAGTTCTTC. Variable domain in full (rest from reference TRBV18 and TRBJ2-1): NAGVMQNPRHLVRRRGQEARLRCSPMKGHSHVYWYRQLPEEGLKFMVYLQKENIIDESGMPKERFSAEFPKEGPSILRIQQVVRGDSAAYFCASSPPSLAGDKFFGPGTRLTVL.

The chain combines TRBV11-2 with TRBJ1-1, with 8 positions matching TRBD1. The length of the CDR3 is 14 residues. J was trimmed by 5 bases and V by 2 bases; bases with no gene match: 4. Germline CDR1 and CDR2: SGHAT and FQNNGV. The CDR3 DNA reads TGTGCCAGCAGCTTAACACAGGGGGGGACTGAAGCTTTCTTT. It specifies CASSLTQGGTEAFF.